The rows below give T cell receptor beta chains drawn from one sample of a study of T cell responses to AZD1222 COVID-19 vaccine. Assay: immunoSEQ multiplex PCR; the TCRdb copy retains only in-frame clones and omits some. The sample consists of 150,000 to 200,000 clones, just over 90% of them appearing once. The material was peripheral blood, obtained 28 days after the second AZD1222 dose. The receptor source for this set is an adult who received the AZD1222 COVID-19 vaccine. Each CDR3 is given with its conserved first and last residue. D genes are given only for firm matches. A clone size is listed for some rows: how often the clone was seen (once, few, many), or a class if it is expanded.

D gene	CDR3 length	clone size	V gene	J gene	CDR3 DNA	CDR3 protein
TRBD1	15	-	TRBV7-6	TRBJ1-4	TGTGCCAGCAGCCCTTGGACAGGAACTAATGAAAAACTGTTTTTT	CASSPWTGTNEKLFF
TRBD1	12	-	TRBV3-1/TRBV3-2	TRBJ1-2	TGTGCCAGCAGCCTCAGGGGGGCTGGCTACACCTTC	CASSLRGAGYTF
TRBD2	15	-	TRBV27	TRBJ2-7	TGTGCCAGCAGAGGGACTAGCGGGAGTGTATACGAGCAGTACTTC	CASRGTSGSVYEQYF
-	14	-	TRBV13	TRBJ2-7	TGTGCCAGCAGCCCCTGGGGCGGGAAGGTCGAGCAGTACTTC	CASSPWGGKVEQYF
-	17	-	TRBV14	TRBJ2-5	TGTGCCAGCAGCCAAGTACCAGTGGGGCTTTCTCGTGAGACCCAGTACTTC	CASSQVPVGLSRETQYF
TRBD1	15	-	TRBV5-1	TRBJ2-2	TGCGCCAGCAGCAGTCGACAGGGCTCCACCGGGGAGCTGTTTTTT	CASSSRQGSTGELFF
-	15	-	TRBV4-2	TRBJ2-3	TGTGCCAGCAGCCAAGAGATGGCCAACACAGATACGCAGTATTTT	CASSQEMANTDTQYF
-	13	-	TRBV6-5	TRBJ1-2	TGTGCCAGCAGTCTGGGGGCGAACTATGGCTACACCTTC	CASSLGANYGYTF
TRBD1	16	-	TRBV3-1/TRBV3-2	TRBJ1-1	TGTGCCAGCAGCCGGACTCACAGGGGAATGAACACTGAAGCTTTCTTT	CASSRTHRGMNTEAFF
TRBD1	15	-	TRBV10-2	TRBJ1-1	TGCGCCAGCAGTGTTGCCAGGGGGCTGAAGGGCGAAGCTTTCTTT	CASSVARGLKGEAFF
-	16	-	TRBV5-1	TRBJ2-1	TGCGCCAGCAGCTCCCAGGGGGGAGGGGTCTACAATGAGCAGTTCTTC	CASSSQGGGVYNEQFF
-	14	-	TRBV5-1	TRBJ1-5	TGCGCCAGCAGCTTGGCAGGAGAGCATCAGCCCCAGCATTTT	CASSLAGEHQPQHF
TRBD1	14	-	TRBV29-1	TRBJ1-2	TGCAGCGTTGTAGGGACAGAAATAGGCTATGGCTACACCTTC	CSVVGTEIGYGYTF
-	12	-	TRBV2	TRBJ2-2	TGTGCCAGCACAGTCCGCGGCGGGGAGCTGTTTTTT	CASTVRGGELFF
-	15	-	TRBV7-4	TRBJ2-5	TGTGCCAGCAGCTCCCCGGAACCCGTTCAAGAGACCCAGTACTTC	CASSSPEPVQETQYF
TRBD1	16	-	TRBV11-2	TRBJ1-3	TGTGCCAGCAGAGACAACAGGGGGCGGTTAGGAAACACCATATATTTT	CASRDNRGRLGNTIYF
-	16	-	TRBV29-1	TRBJ1-4	TGCAGCGCCGGCGCGGGGTTCGGATCGACTAATGAAAAACTGTTTTTT	CSAGAGFGSTNEKLFF
TRBD2	13	-	TRBV27	TRBJ2-7	TGTGCCAGCTCAAGCGGGAGCTCCTACGAGCAGTACTTC	CASSSGSSYEQYF
-	14	-	TRBV3-1/TRBV3-2	TRBJ1-1	TGTGCCAGCAGAGACAGTTCCTTGAACACTGAAGCTTTCTTT	CASRDSSLNTEAFF
-	15	-	TRBV6-5	TRBJ1-2	TGTGCCAGCACCGAAACCCGGGGGGGCGTCTTTGGCTACACCTTC	CASTETRGGVFGYTF
-	18	-	TRBV7-7	TRBJ2-3	TGTGCTAGCAGCTTAGCCCCAACGTTAGGGGCTAGCACAGATACGCAGTATTTT	CASSLAPTLGASTDTQYF
-	15	-	TRBV19	TRBJ2-1	TGTGCCAGTAGTCCCCAAGGTGGCCCTTACAATGAGCAGTTCTTC	CASSPQGGPYNEQFF
-	11	once	TRBV12-3/TRBV12-4	TRBJ1-1	TGTGCCAGCAGTTTCGGCCAGGGAGCTTTCTTT	CASSFGQGAFF
TRBD1	15	once	TRBV19	TRBJ1-1	TGTGCCAGTAGTTTCCGGGACAGGGCGGGCACTGAAGCTTTCTTT	CASSFRDRAGTEAFF
TRBD1	13	few	TRBV19	TRBJ2-7	TGTGCCAGTAGCTGGGACAGGTACTACGAGCAGTACTTC	CASSWDRYYEQYF
TRBD2	16	-	TRBV9	TRBJ2-3	TGTGCCAGCAGCGAGACTAGCGGGAGAAGGGCAGATACGCAGTATTTT	CASSETSGRRADTQYF
-	15	-	TRBV5-1	TRBJ1-5	TGCGCCAGCAGCCTAGGGGGAAGCAGCAATCAGCCCCAGCATTTT	CASSLGGSSNQPQHF
-	13	-	TRBV9	TRBJ1-2	TGTGCCAGCAGCGTAGAGGAGGGGTATGGCTACACCTTC	CASSVEEGYGYTF
TRBD1	17	-	TRBV5-5	TRBJ2-5	TGTGCCAGCAGCTCGGGGTCTCTAGGACAGGCTGACGAGACCCAGTACTTC	CASSSGSLGQADETQYF
TRBD1	16	-	TRBV30	TRBJ1-1	TGTGCCTGGAGGGACCGGACAGGGGCGATGAACACTGAAGCTTTCTTT	CAWRDRTGAMNTEAFF
TRBD1	15	-	TRBV27	TRBJ2-7	TGTGCCAGCAGGCTAACACCGGGACAGTTCTACGAGCAGTACTTC	CASRLTPGQFYEQYF
-	15	few	TRBV14	TRBJ2-1	TGTGCCAGCAGCCAAGTGCAGGGGCTCCACAATGAGCAGTTCTTC	CASSQVQGLHNEQFF
-	16	-	TRBV18	TRBJ1-3	TGTGCCAGCTCGCAGGACTCTCCGCGCTCTGGAAACACCATATATTTT	CASSQDSPRSGNTIYF
-	18	-	TRBV12-2	TRBJ2-3	TGTGCAAGTCGCAAGGTCCCGGGACAGGCCCCTAGCACAGATACGCAGTATTTT	CASRKVPGQAPSTDTQYF
-	13	-	TRBV30	TRBJ1-4	TGTGCCTGGAGTACAGGGTTCGAGGAAAAACTGTTTTTT	CAWSTGFEEKLFF
TRBD1	14	-	TRBV29-1	TRBJ2-1	TGCAGCGGGGGCCCAGGGGGCTCGTACAATGAGCAGTTCTTC	CSGGPGGSYNEQFF
TRBD2	17	-	TRBV18	TRBJ2-3	TGTGCCAGCTCACTGGGACTAGCGCTCGCCGCGAGTGATACGCAGTATTTT	CASSLGLALAASDTQYF
TRBD1	13	-	TRBV29-1	TRBJ1-5	TGCAGCGGGACAGGGCAGGGGGAAGGGCCCCAGCATTTT	CSGTGQGEGPQHF
TRBD1	18	-	TRBV7-2	TRBJ2-2	TGTGCCAGCAGCCGGAATCACCAGGGGGCACGGGGCACCGGGGAGCTGTTTTTT	CASSRNHQGARGTGELFF
TRBD2	17	-	TRBV13	TRBJ2-5	TGTGCCAGCAGCTTAGGCCGAACTAGCGGGATACAAGAGACCCAGTACTTC	CASSLGRTSGIQETQYF
TRBD1	14	once	TRBV3-1/TRBV3-2	TRBJ2-7	TGTGCCAGCAGCCTCGGGCAGGGGGAGTACGAGCAGTACTTC	CASSLGQGEYEQYF
-	13	-	TRBV30	TRBJ2-7	TGTGCCTACTCGAGCGGGCCTACCTACGAGCAGTACTTC	CAYSSGPTYEQYF
TRBD1	18	-	TRBV7-8	TRBJ1-5	TGTGCCAGCAGCAAAGCCCGGACAGGGGGCTATAGCAATCAGCCCCAGCATTTT	CASSKARTGGYSNQPQHF
TRBD1	13	-	TRBV12-3/TRBV12-4	TRBJ1-2	TGTGCCAGCAGCCCGGGACAGGGATTTGGCTACACCTTC	CASSPGQGFGYTF
-	16	-	TRBV7-9	TRBJ2-7	TGTGCCAGCAGCCCTCCCCTGGAGACCAGCAAGGGCGAGCAGTACTTC	CASSPPLETSKGEQYF
-	17	-	TRBV4-3	TRBJ2-2	TGCGCCAGCAGCCAAGGACGGCAGGGGGGGAACACCGGGGAGCTGTTTTTT	CASSQGRQGGNTGELFF
TRBD2	17	-	TRBV18	TRBJ2-2	TGTGCCAGCTCACCACCGACTAGCGGGGGGGCCACCGGGGAGCTGTTTTTT	CASSPPTSGGATGELFF
TRBD1	14	-	TRBV19	TRBJ1-1	TGTGCCAGTAGTGTCAGGGGGCTGGGGACTGAAGCTTTCTTT	CASSVRGLGTEAFF
TRBD2	15	once	TRBV7-3	TRBJ2-3	TGTGCCAGCAGCCTCGGGACTAACGCCACAGATACGCAGTATTTT	CASSLGTNATDTQYF
-	16	-	TRBV7-7	TRBJ2-1	TGTGCTAGCAGCTCTAACCCGGGGACGACGCCCAATGAGCAGTTCTTC	CASSSNPGTTPNEQFF
-	14	-	TRBV30	TRBJ2-1	TGTGCCTGGAGTGAGAACTCCTCTGGCGATGAGCAGTTCTTC	CAWSENSSGDEQFF
-	14	once	TRBV4-1	TRBJ1-1	TGCGCCAGCAGCCAAGGGAGGGGCGGCACTGAAGCTTTCTTT	CASSQGRGGTEAFF
TRBD1	15	-	TRBV7-2	TRBJ2-1	TGTGCCAGCAACTCGGACAGGGGGGGGTACAATGAGCAGTTCTTC	CASNSDRGGYNEQFF
TRBD1	18	-	TRBV5-1	TRBJ1-2	TGCGCCAGCAGCCTCGCCCAGGGGGCCCCCCCTTCTAACTATGGCTACACCTTC	CASSLAQGAPPSNYGYTF